The 24 T cell receptor beta chains reported below all come from one sample, sequenced in a study of long-term antiretroviral therapy in people with HIV. Survey-level immunoSEQ v3.0 assays were run. The assay was immunoSEQ multiplex PCR, and TCRdb's table has in-frame clones only and misses some. The sample carries some 15,000 clones, about 79% recorded once. Sample: unsorted PBMCs, taken 0.4 years after starting antiretroviral therapy. These receptors came from a man aged 25 to 45 with HIV.

The chain joins TRBV30 to TRBJ1-1; the D is unclear. This CDR3 contains 15 residues. CDR1 is GTSNPN, CDR2 SVGIG, per germline (reference sequence). Deletions cut 0 bases from V and 0 bases from J, with 11 bases between. CDR3 residues: CAWSVGTAMNTEAFF. The DNA of the CDR3 is TGTGCCTGGAGTGTTGGAACGGCGATGAACACTGAAGCTTTCTTT.

The chain employs TRBV7-9 and TRBJ2-2; weak D call: TRBD1 (6 bases). In germline, CDR1 is SEHNR, CDR2 FQNEAQ (reference sequence). Trimming removed 3 bases at V and 1 base at J, with 9 bases between. This CDR3 region has 15 residues. CDR3 loop: CASSFTGKNTGELFF. CDR3 sequence (DNA): TGTGCCAGCAGCTTTACAGGGAAGAACACCGGGGAGCTGTTTTTT.

The genes are TRBV7-2 and TRBJ1-2; no clear D gene. The length of the CDR3 is 13 residues. Per germline, CDR1 SGHTA and CDR2 FQGNSA. The V gene lost 3 bases and the J gene lost 2 bases, with 7 bases spanning the gap. In nucleotides, the CDR3 is TGTGCCAGCAGCTTCGAGGGAAACTATGGCTACACCTTC. Amino acid sequence: CASSFEGNYGYTF.

The chain combines TRBV19 with TRBJ1-1; 8 nucleotides match TRBD1. V was clipped by 4 bases and J by 6 bases; unmatched bases: 10. The CDR3 contains 15 residues. Germline CDR1 LNHDA, CDR2 SQIVND (reference sequence). CDR3 in DNA: TGTGCCAGTAGTACCCCCAGGGGGCGGGTGGCTGAAGCTTTCTTT. This gives the protein CASSTPRGRVAEAFF.

The chain recombines TRBV4-1 with TRBJ1-1; D unclear. The CDR3 runs 15 residues. V was pared by 0 bases and J by 4 bases, with 12 bases between. Germline lookup yields CDR1 MGHRA and CDR2 YSYEKL. The CDR3 loop is CASSQDRKVITEAFF. The CDR3 DNA is TGCGCCAGCAGCCAAGATAGGAAGGTAATCACTGAAGCTTTCTTT.

This CDR3 reads CAISDGHRGSTDTQYF. The DNA for the CDR3 is TGTGCCATCAGTGATGGACATCGAGGTAGCACAGATACGCAGTATTTT. This chain connects TRBV10-3 to TRBJ2-3, with a weak D call TRBD1 (5 bases). CDR3 size: 16 residues. CDR1 is ENHRY, CDR2 SYGVKD, per germline. V shed 3 bases and J shed 0 bases, with 13 bases lying between them.

As DNA, the CDR3 is TGTGCCAGTAGTTGGGGGACCTCTGGGGCCAACGTCCTGACTTTC. Residues: CASSWGTSGANVLTF. The gene calls are TRBV19 and TRBJ2-6; D might be TRBD1 or TRBD2, each matching 5 bases. The CDR3 contains 15 residues. In germline, CDR1 is LNHDA, CDR2 SQIVND (reference sequence). V was cut by 5 bases and J by 0 bases, with 8 bases left in between. The whole variable domain, filled in from reference TRBV19 and TRBJ2-6, reads DGGITQSPKYLFRKEGQNVTLSCEQNLNHDAMYWYRQDPGQGLRLIYYSQIVNDFQKGDIAEGYSVSREKKESFPLTVTSAQKNPTAFYLCASSWGTSGANVLTFGAGSRLTVL.

This clone was counted a few times. This rearrangement joins TRBV6-1 to TRBJ1-5; D uncertain. The CDR3 length is 13 residues. CDR1 and CDR2 (germline): MNHNS, SASEGT. The V gene lost 5 bases and the J gene lost 0 bases, with 5 bases spanning the gap. The CDR3 here is CASSLNSNQPQHF. The CDR3 coding sequence is TGTGCCAGCAGTTTGAATAGCAATCAGCCCCAGCATTTT.

In DNA form, the CDR3 reads TGTGCCAGCAGTTTGGTTCTCACAGATACGCAGTATTTT. Its protein product is CASSLVLTDTQYF. This rearrangement joins TRBV6-5 to TRBJ2-3; D is undetermined. The CDR3 spans 13 residues. V was clipped by 4 bases and J by 2 bases, with 7 bases between them. Germline V gene lookup returns CDR1 MNHEY and CDR2 SVGAGI.

The chain links TRBV7-2 to TRBJ1-3; 7 bases line up with TRBD1. The germline V gene encodes CDR1 SGHTA and CDR2 FQGNSA. The CDR3 has 14 residues. The V segment lost 4 bases and the J segment 4 bases; nucleotides outside the gene matches: 4. The CDR3 region has the DNA TGTGCCAGCAGCTCAGGGACAGACGGAAACACCATATATTTT. Translating it yields CASSSGTDGNTIYF. Combining the CDR3 with reference TRBV7-2 and TRBJ1-3 gives the whole variable domain GAGVSQSPSNKVTEKGKDVELRCDPISGHTALYWYRQSLGQGLEFLIYFQGNSAPDKSGLPSDRFSAERTGGSVSTLTIQRTQQEDSAVYLCASSSGTDGNTIYFGEGSWLTVV.

The chain combines TRBV28 with TRBJ1-1; 9 nucleotides align to TRBD1. V trimming: 5 bases; J trimming: 4 bases; junction bases outside the gene matches: 5. This CDR3 is 14 amino acids long. Germline V lookup: CDR1 MDHEN, CDR2 SYDVKM. The CDR3 DNA follows: TGTGCCAGCAGTCTGACAGGGGGGATCACTGAAGCTTTCTTT. It specifies CASSLTGGITEAFF.

This clone has only a few counts. This rearrangement joins TRBV19 to TRBJ2-7; D may be TRBD1 (5 bases). V was pared by 2 bases and J by 4 bases, with 15 bases between. The germline gives CDR1 LNHDA, CDR2 SQIVND (reference sequence). The CDR3 loop spans 15 amino acids. Here the CDR3 DNA reads TGTGCCAGTAGTATATCGGAACAGGAGAATTACGAGCAGTACTTC. It translates to CASSISEQENYEQYF.

This rearrangement joins TRBV4-1 to TRBJ1-2; D gene uncertain. Germline V lookup: CDR1 MGHRA, CDR2 YSYEKL. The CDR3 contains 16 residues. Deletions cut 0 bases from V and 3 bases from J, with 14 bases between. CDR3 nucleotide sequence: TGCGCCAGCAGCCAAGACTTCTCCGAGTTTGACTATGGCTACACCTTC. Protein sequence: CASSQDFSEFDYGYTF.

The chain employs TRBV7-3 and TRBJ1-2, with TRBD1 identical over 9 bases. The CDR3 is 16 residues long. Losses at the gene ends were 2 bases for V and 8 bases for J; bases not matched to a gene: 12. Germline V CDR1 and CDR2: SGHTA, FQGTGA. DNA of the CDR3: TGTGCCAGCAGCTTAGCCGGGGACAGGGATAGAGAAGGCTACACCTTC. This gives the protein CASSLAGDRDREGYTF.

The chain uses TRBV28 and TRBJ1-2; no clear D. Trimming took off 5 bases at V and 5 bases at J, with 9 bases between the two ends. Looked up from germline, CDR1 is MDHEN and CDR2 is SYDVKM. This CDR3 comprises 12 residues. The CDR3 nucleotides read TGTGCCAGCAGTCCTAATATTTATGGCTACACCTTC. Its translation: CASSPNIYGYTF.

The V and J genes are TRBV13 and TRBJ2-3; D is perhaps TRBD1 (6 bases). The CDR3 is 16 amino acids. V lost 1 base to trimming and J lost 2 bases, with 13 bases between them. Germline CDR1 reads PRHDT; CDR2 reads FYEKMQ (reference sequence). CDR3 sequence reads: CASSLEADSHTDTQYF. CDR3 coding DNA: TGTGCCAGCAGCTTAGAAGCGGACAGCCACACAGATACGCAGTATTTT.

The chain joins TRBV10-3 to TRBJ2-2, with D perhaps TRBD1 or TRBD2 (5 bases each). The ends were cut back, 8 bases at V and 2 bases at J, with 12 bases in the middle. The CDR3 has 14 amino acids. The germline gives CDR1 ENHRY, CDR2 SYGVKD. The chain's CDR3 is CAILPGPNTGELFF. The CDR3 nucleotides are TGTGCCATCCTCCCGGGACCAAACACCGGGGAGCTGTTTTTT.

The gene calls are TRBV29-1 and TRBJ1-3; D not certain. Trimming pared 7 bases from V and 3 bases from J, leaving 13 bases between. The CDR3 covers 13 residues. Germline V gives CDR1 SQVTM, CDR2 ANQGSEA. CDR3 nucleotides: TGCAGCGCCGAAAGGACGGGTGGAAACACCATATATTTT. It translates to CSAERTGGNTIYF.

The V gene is TRBV7-6, the J gene TRBJ1-3, with D possibly matching TRBD1 (5 bases). Between the trimmed V and J ends, which lost 8 bases and 0 bases, there was a span of 5 bases. Looked up from germline, CDR1 is SGHVS and CDR2 is FNYEAQ. This CDR3 has 12 amino acids. As DNA, the CDR3 is TGTGCCAGCGGGGCCTCTGGAAACACCATATATTTT. It is translated as CASGASGNTIYF. The full variable domain, in which reference TRBV7-6 and TRBJ1-3 provide the parts outside the CDR3, is GAGVSQSPRYKVTKRGQDVALRCDPISGHVSLYWYRQALGQGPEFLTYFNYEAQQDKSGLPNDRFSAERPEGSISTLTIQRTEQRDSAMYRCASGASGNTIYFGEGSWLTVV.

This chain connects TRBV6-6 to TRBJ1-1; D not resolved. Per germline, CDR1 MNHNY and CDR2 SVGAGI (reference sequence). V dropped 6 bases and J dropped 5 bases, with 19 bases sitting between them. There are 15 residues in the CDR3. CDR3 nucleotide sequence: TGTGCCAGCAGGCCGGGAATCCAAGGAGGTACTGAAGCTTTCTTT. Translation: CASRPGIQGGTEAFF.

The rearrangement links TRBV28 to TRBJ1-1; D ambiguous. V lost 7 bases and J 0 bases, leaving 15 bases between the germline ends. Germline V lookup: CDR1 MDHEN, CDR2 SYDVKM. The CDR3 sequence is 15 residues long. Written as DNA, the CDR3 is TGTGCCAGCATCCCGCTTGAGGGATTGAACACTGAAGCTTTCTTT. Its translation: CASIPLEGLNTEAFF.

The V and J genes are TRBV19 and TRBJ2-7, with no clear D. Germline lookup yields CDR1 LNHDA and CDR2 SQIVND (reference sequence). V was cut by 0 bases and J by 4 bases, with 7 bases left in between. The CDR3 is 13 residues long. The CDR3 DNA reads TGTGCCAGTAGTATAGACCGAGAATACGAGCAGTACTTC. It is translated as CASSIDREYEQYF.

This clone has only a few counts. The chain recombines TRBV19 with TRBJ2-7; 11 nucleotides line up with TRBD2. The CDR3 totals 14 residues. CDR1 is LNHDA and CDR2 is SQIVND in the germline V gene (reference sequence). V lost 4 bases and J lost 4; bases outside the gene matches: 3. The CDR3 sequence: CASSTTSGAYEQYF. CDR3 sequence (DNA): TGTGCCAGTAGTACGACTAGCGGGGCATACGAGCAGTACTTC.

The rearrangement uses TRBV4-1 and TRBJ1-2; D remains unclear. The CDR3 consists of 13 residues. Looked up from germline, CDR1 is MGHRA and CDR2 is YSYEKL. Trimming removed 0 bases from V and 6 bases from J, with 8 bases in between. The CDR3 nucleotides read TGCGCCAGCAGCCAAGAAAGTTTGGATGGCTACACCTTC. It codes for CASSQESLDGYTF.